The 31 T cell receptor beta chains below all came from one sample that was sequenced in a study of cytomegalovirus exposure and HLA in healthy donors. The PCR made use of 60 Vbeta and 13 Jbeta primers. Clones were read by immunoSEQ multiplex PCR, and TCRdb kept only the in-frame ones, dropping some. Of more than 100,000 clones listed, 78% are singletons. The sample comprised PBMCs. These receptors all stem from a woman aged 25 to 45 in good health and CMV-seropositive.

The CDR3 region is CASSYRASFNYGYTF. Here the CDR3 DNA reads TGTGCCAGTAGTTACAGGGCTTCTTTTAACTATGGCTACACCTTC. The chain is built from TRBV19 and TRBJ1-2, with D perhaps matching TRBD1 (6 bases). There are 15 residues in the CDR3. CDR1 is LNHDA, CDR2 SQIVND, per germline (reference sequence). V lost 5 bases and J lost 1, with 14 bases in between.

The chain combines TRBV10-3 with TRBJ2-3, with 13 bases that match TRBD2. The CDR3 spans 16 residues. The germline CDR1 and CDR2 sequences are ENHRY and SYGVKD. Trimming at V came to 7 bases and at J to 1 base, leaving 5 bases not matched to a gene. The CDR3 reads CAIKTSGGSGTDTQYF. CDR3 bases: TGTGCCATCAAGACTAGCGGGGGGTCTGGCACAGATACGCAGTATTTT.

The gene calls are TRBV27 and TRBJ2-6, with 8 bases lining up with TRBD2. Germline V gene data show CDR1 as MNHEY and CDR2 as SMNVEV (reference sequence). The CDR3 consists of 21 residues. V dropped 5 bases and J dropped 0; count of bases not matched to a gene: 18. The CDR3 bases are TGTGCCAGCAGTCCGAAACCAACGCTAGCGGGCTTCTCCTCTGGGGCCAACGTCCTGACTTTC. Translation gives CASSPKPTLAGFSSGANVLTF. The variable domain in full, with the rest retrieved from reference TRBV27 and TRBJ2-6, is EAQVTQNPRYLITVTGKKLTVTCSQNMNHEYMSWYRQDPGLGLRQIYYSMNVEVTDKGDVPEGYKVSRKEKRNFPLILESPSPNQTSLYFCASSPKPTLAGFSSGANVLTFGAGSRLTVL.

The DNA of the CDR3 is TGTGCCAGCAGCCCGGGACACGTAAGCGGGGGTTACAATGAGCAGTTCTTC. This encodes CASSPGHVSGGYNEQFF. The V and J genes are TRBV7-9 and TRBJ2-1; TRBD2 aligns across 8 bases. Germline V CDR1 and CDR2: SEHNR, FQNEAQ (reference sequence). CDR3 length equals 17 residues. V was clipped by 5 bases and J by 4 bases; unmatched bases: 13.

As DNA, the CDR3 is TGTGCCACCAGCTGGGACAGGTCGCATGAGCAGTTCTTC. Its translation: CATSWDRSHEQFF. The J gene is TRBJ2-1, the V gene TRBV15; TRBD1 matches 8 bases. The CDR3 runs 13 residues. Germline CDR1 LNHNV, CDR2 YYDKDF (reference sequence). V shed 5 bases, J shed 8 bases, and the junction held 5 bases outside the gene matches.

The CDR3 nucleotides are TGCGCCAGCAGCAATGGACAGCCTTTCCAAGAGACCCAGTACTTC. Translating it yields CASSNGQPFQETQYF. This sequence joins TRBV5-1 and TRBJ2-5, with D maybe TRBD1 (6 bases). Trimming took 4 bases from V and 1 from J, leaving 14 bases between them. This CDR3 comprises 15 residues. Germline V lookup: CDR1 SGHRS, CDR2 YFSETQ.

The genes are TRBV5-1 and TRBJ2-3, with TRBD1 matching over 7 bases. Germline V lookup: CDR1 SGHRS, CDR2 YFSETQ. The junction had 12 bases not matched to a gene; V was cut back by 4 bases and J by 1 base. The CDR3 length is 17 residues. The CDR3 DNA follows: TGCGCCAGCAGCGCGCTACAACAGGGGAAGGGCACAGATACGCAGTATTTT. It codes for CASSALQQGKGTDTQYF.

The J gene is TRBJ2-7, the V gene TRBV28, with D maybe TRBD1 (5 bases). The germline V gene has CDR1 MDHEN and CDR2 SYDVKM. This CDR3 spans 14 amino acids. The V end was cut by 5 bases, the J end by 5 bases, with 16 bases between. CDR3: CASSTRQGANEQYF. In DNA, the CDR3 is TGTGCCAGCAGTACAAGACAAGGGGCTAACGAGCAGTACTTC.

The chain employs TRBV29-1 and TRBJ1-1, with TRBD1 identical over 9 bases. J lost 4 bases, V lost 5 bases, and 5 bases had no gene match. Per the germline V gene, CDR1 is SQVTM and CDR2 is ANQGSEA. CDR3 length: 13 amino acids. The CDR3 is CSVWDRVFTEAFF. Written as DNA, the CDR3 is TGCAGCGTTTGGGACAGGGTTTTCACTGAAGCTTTCTTT.

This rearrangement joins TRBV18 to TRBJ1-6; TRBD1 matches 9 bases. J was trimmed by 7 bases and V by 3 bases; bases with no gene match: 4. Germline loops: CDR1 KGHSH, CDR2 LQKENI. This CDR3 region has 15 residues. The CDR3 is CASSPRTGENSPLHF. DNA for the CDR3: TGTGCCAGCTCACCCCGGACAGGGGAAAATTCACCCCTCCACTTT.

This clone was found once. V and J are TRBV5-4 and TRBJ2-7; 10 positions agree with TRBD2. V lost 0 bases and J lost 11; bases outside the gene matches: 8. The germline gives CDR1 SGHNT, CDR2 YYREEE (reference sequence). The CDR3 extends over 14 amino acids. The CDR3 bases are TGTGCCAGCAGCTTGGATAGTAGCGGGGGGCCTAAGTACTTC. The encoded protein is CASSLDSSGGPKYF.

The chain uses TRBV6-1 and TRBJ2-5; 7 bases match TRBD2. Germline V gives CDR1 MNHNS, CDR2 SASEGT. CDR3 length equals 16 residues. J gave up 5 bases and V 2 bases, and 11 bases lay outside the gene matches. CDR3 sequence: CASSETAGGGRETQYF. The CDR3 nucleotides read TGTGCCAGCAGTGAAACGGCTGGGGGGGGAAGGGAGACCCAGTACTTC.

The CDR3 sequence: CASSGTSGDTGELFF. As DNA, the CDR3 is TGCGCCAGCAGTGGAACTAGCGGGGACACCGGGGAGCTGTTTTTT. The chain combines TRBV10-1 with TRBJ2-2; 10 nucleotides match TRBD2. CDR1 is WNHNN and CDR2 is SYGVQD in the germline V gene (reference sequence). The trim removed 4 bases at V and 3 bases at J, leaving 2 bases unmatched. This CDR3 has 15 residues.

V gene TRBV10-3 combines with J gene TRBJ1-2, with 7 bases lining up with TRBD1. Germline CDR1 reads ENHRY; CDR2 reads SYGVKD. This CDR3 is 13 amino acids long. The V segment lost 11 bases and the J segment 5 bases; nucleotides outside the gene matches: 11. The CDR3 DNA reads TGTGCCGCGGCCTTGGAACAGGGGTATGGCTACACCTTC. This gives the protein CAAALEQGYGYTF.

J is TRBJ1-4 and V is TRBV4-2, with 7 nucleotides matching TRBD1. V gave up 4 bases and J gave up 4 bases; unmatched junction bases: 6. The CDR3 runs 15 residues. CDR1 is LGHNA, CDR2 YNFKEQ, per germline. The CDR3 loop is CASSPKGQLNEKLFF. The CDR3 DNA reads TGTGCCAGCAGCCCAAAGGGACAGCTTAATGAAAAACTGTTTTTT.

The chain uses TRBV5-1 and TRBJ1-1; tentative D call: TRBD1 (5 bases). Per the germline V gene, CDR1 is SGHRS and CDR2 is YFSETQ. The CDR3 runs to 14 residues. Trimming removed 3 bases at V and 1 base at J, with 10 bases between. The CDR3 loop is CASSYRQTNTEAFF. Here the CDR3 DNA reads TGCGCCAGCAGCTACCGACAGACGAACACTGAAGCTTTCTTT.

CDR3 sequence (DNA): TGTGCCAGCAGTTTAGAGATTAGCACAGATACGCAGTATTTT. It codes for CASSLEISTDTQYF. V and J are TRBV27 and TRBJ2-3; D unresolved. The V gene's germline CDR1 is MNHEY and CDR2 SMNVEV (reference sequence). This CDR3 comprises 14 residues. V was shortened by 2 bases and J by 0 bases, with 6 bases between the two germline ends.

This chain joins TRBV7-2 and TRBJ2-7; 7 bases agree with TRBD2. Trimming cost V 6 bases and J 3 bases; bases outside gene matches: 8. The CDR3 loop spans 14 amino acids. Germline assignment: CDR1 SGHTA and CDR2 FQGNSA. The CDR3 DNA reads TGTGCCAGCAGGGGAGGGCATTACAGCTACGAGCAGTACTTC. It codes for CASRGGHYSYEQYF.

The chain carries TRBV5-1 and TRBJ1-1; perhaps TRBD1 as D (5 bases). Trimming took off 4 bases at V and 6 bases at J, with 22 bases between the two ends. Germline V lookup: CDR1 SGHRS, CDR2 YFSETQ. The CDR3 is made up of 16 amino acids. Written as DNA, the CDR3 is TGCGCCAGCAGCATCCGAACAGGTACACGGGTTGCTGAAGCTTTCTTT. Protein product: CASSIRTGTRVAEAFF.

This clone has just one count. This sequence joins TRBV7-9 and TRBJ2-1, with 8 bases that match TRBD2. The V gene's germline CDR1 is SEHNR and CDR2 FQNEAQ (reference sequence). Losses at the gene ends were 7 bases for V and 5 bases for J; bases not matched to a gene: 19. The CDR3 has 18 amino acids. This CDR3 is CASTLGRGDNSLHNEQFF. The CDR3 DNA is TGTGCCAGCACCCTGGGGCGGGGGGATAATTCGCTCCACAATGAGCAGTTCTTC.

This clone was observed once. This chain uses TRBV10-3 with TRBJ1-2, with 8 positions matching TRBD1. Unmatched junction bases numbered 6, after V lost 4 bases and J lost 5 bases. Germline CDR1 and CDR2: ENHRY and SYGVKD. The length of the CDR3 is 14 residues. Here the CDR3 reads CAISVTGGVYGYTF. The CDR3 bases are TGTGCCATCAGTGTAACAGGGGGGGTGTATGGCTACACCTTC.

The chain carries TRBV5-1 and TRBJ1-4; D unclear. The CDR3 contains 14 residues. Germline assignment: CDR1 SGHRS and CDR2 YFSETQ. Trimming cost V 3 bases and J 8 bases, with 14 bases left between them. CDR3 sequence (DNA): TGCGCCAGCAGCTCGTCGGGATCGGAGGAAAAACTGTTTTTT. It is translated as CASSSSGSEEKLFF.

The chain joins TRBV2 to TRBJ1-5; no clear D gene. The ends were cut back, 4 bases at V and 0 bases at J, with 10 bases in the middle. This CDR3 region has 15 residues. Germline CDR1 and CDR2: SNHLY and FYNNEI. CDR3 nucleotides: TGTGCCAGCAGTGTAGAGAGCGCTAGCAATCAGCCCCAGCATTTT. Amino acid sequence: CASSVESASNQPQHF.

This clone was counted once. The V and J genes are TRBV5-1 and TRBJ2-3; D not certain. CDR1 is SGHRS, CDR2 YFSETQ, per germline. Trimming stripped 3 bases from V and 6 bases from J, with 8 bases between. This CDR3 spans 12 amino acids. The CDR3 is CASSSDFDTQYF. CDR3 coding DNA: TGCGCCAGCAGCTCAGACTTCGATACGCAGTATTTT.

This chain connects TRBV5-4 to TRBJ2-3; 13 nucleotides align to TRBD2. The CDR3 extends over 14 amino acids. Germline assignment: CDR1 SGHNT and CDR2 YYREEE (reference sequence). The ends lost 6 bases at V and 11 bases at J; junction bases unmatched: 9. CDR3 coding DNA: TGTGCCAGCACCCCGGGACTAGCGGGGAGTAGGCAGTATTTT. This translates into CASTPGLAGSRQYF.

This clone was seen more than once but under ten times. V is TRBV5-1 and J is TRBJ1-1, with 12 bases matching TRBD1. Germline trimming cut 4 bases from V and 8 bases from J; bases unmatched to any gene: 12. Per germline, CDR1 SGHRS and CDR2 YFSETQ. This CDR3 contains 16 residues. CDR3 loop: CASSGPGQGAPGEAFF. The CDR3 nucleotides are TGCGCCAGCAGCGGTCCGGGACAGGGGGCCCCGGGAGAAGCTTTCTTT.

The CDR3 sequence is CASSLPPDRRRNYGYTF. CDR3 coding DNA: TGTGCCAGCAGCTTACCCCCGGACAGGCGCCGTAACTATGGCTACACCTTC. V gene TRBV7-9 combines with J gene TRBJ1-2, with 7 bases that match TRBD1. CDR1 SEHNR and CDR2 FQNEAQ come from the germline V gene (reference sequence). Trimming cost V 2 bases and J 1 base; bases outside gene matches: 10. The CDR3 length is 17 residues. The variable domain in full, with the rest retrieved from reference TRBV7-9 and TRBJ1-2, is DTGVSQNPRHKITKRGQNVTFRCDPISEHNRLYWYRQTLGQGPEFLTYFQNEAQLEKSRLLSDRFSAERPKGSFSTLEIQRTEQGDSAMYLCASSLPPDRRRNYGYTFGSGTRLTVV.

The rearrangement uses TRBV2 and TRBJ1-4, with TRBD1 as a possible D gene (6 bases). V was trimmed by 6 bases and J by 4 bases, leaving 18 bases between them. The germline V gene encodes CDR1 SNHLY and CDR2 FYNNEI. The CDR3 is 16 amino acids. CDR3 DNA: TGTGCCAGCAGGCGGGGGGCGAAAGTCCTTAATGAAAAACTGTTTTTT. Encoded protein: CASRRGAKVLNEKLFF.

In regard to this clone: Mismatch with germline at one junction end may stem from a read error. The same CDR3 can be traced to other DNA sequences in this sample. This CDR3 is CASSPGGTGRDTQYF. The CDR3 DNA follows: TGTGCCAGCAGCCCAGGAGGGACAGGGCGGGATACGCAGTATTTT. This rearrangement joins TRBV4-1 to TRBJ2-3; 9 bases fit TRBD1. Germline values: CDR1 MGHRA, CDR2 YSYEKL. The CDR3 sequence is 15 residues long.

Only one count was recorded for this clone. The chain combines TRBV7-8 with TRBJ1-3; D perhaps matches TRBD1 (6 bases). Germline V CDR1 and CDR2: SGHVS, FQNEAQ. The CDR3 totals 12 residues. V lost 5 bases and J lost 7, with 9 bases in between. CDR3 residues: CASSPRGNTIYF. The CDR3, as DNA: TGTGCCAGCAGCCCAAGGGGGAACACCATATATTTT.

This clone showed up just a few times. The gene calls are TRBV5-1 and TRBJ2-2, with a possible D match to TRBD2 (6 bases). The germline V gene encodes CDR1 SGHRS and CDR2 YFSETQ. CDR3 length: 14 residues. V was pared by 4 bases and J by 3 bases, with 10 bases between. Here the CDR3 reads CASSIAGYTGELFF. The DNA for the CDR3 is TGCGCCAGCAGCATCGCGGGGTACACCGGGGAGCTGTTTTTT.